This TCR beta chain was documented in a study of CXCR3-negative and CXCR3-positive naive CD8 T cells. The CDR3 extends over 14 amino acids. CDR1 and CDR2 (germline): MGHRA, YSYEKL. CD45RO-CCR7+CD27+CD95- cells counted as naive CD8+ T cells. The method, 5' RACE with UMI labels, was used to prepare the TRB cDNA libraries. TCRdb re-called the 5' RACE reads, yielding one record per CDR3 amino acid sequence without DNA. The sample yields about 62,000 distinct CDR3 sequences, of which the top ten take up about 4.5%. Sequencing input: naive CXCR3- CD8+ T cells from blood. The sample's subset: CD45RO-CCR7+CD27+CD95- naive CD8+ T cells lacking CXCR3 (TNR3-). The receptor comes from a human donor in good health. Some clones in this sample may be carry-over from other donors' samples. The rearrangement uses TRBV4-1 and TRBJ2-7; the D gene TCRdb calls, TRBD2, cannot be checked with no DNA. CDR3 residues: CASALGGDSYEQYF.